This passage covers 8 T cell receptor beta chains from one sample sequenced in a study of cytomegalovirus exposure and HLA in healthy donors. Use of 60 Vbeta and 13 Jbeta primers characterized the PCR. Measured with immunoSEQ multiplex PCR; TCRdb has only the in-frame clones, and not every one. The data hold roughly 190,000 clones, with around 79% observed a single time. The sample was PBMCs. These receptors were taken from a woman under 30 in good health and CMV-seronegative.

The chain is built from TRBV28 and TRBJ1-2; D is undetermined. The CDR3 has 14 amino acids. Germline V gene lookup returns CDR1 MDHEN and CDR2 SYDVKM. With 3 bases removed from V and 2 bases from J, the gap between germline ends came to 10 bases. CDR3 amino acids: CASSFLAGNYGYTF. CDR3 in DNA: TGTGCCAGCAGTTTTCTGGCGGGAAACTATGGCTACACCTTC.

This clone was counted between two and nine times. The chain combines TRBV5-6 with TRBJ2-2; the match to TRBD2 covers 13 bases. V trimming: 5 bases; J trimming: 5 bases; junction bases outside the gene matches: 6. The CDR3 covers 16 residues. CDR1 is SGHDT, CDR2 YYEEEE, per germline. CDR3 in DNA: TGTGCCAGCAGTTCCGGGACTAGCGGGGTAACCGGGGAGCTGTTTTTT. It codes for CASSSGTSGVTGELFF.

DNA for the CDR3: TGCGCCAGCAGTGAACCGGGACAGGTAGAGACCCAGTACTTC. Its translation is CASSEPGQVETQYF. The chain carries TRBV5-1 and TRBJ2-5, with TRBD1 matching 8 bases. V lost 5 bases to trimming and J lost 4 bases; unmatched junction nucleotides: 7. Germline values: CDR1 SGHRS, CDR2 YFSETQ. The CDR3 spans 14 residues.

This chain connects TRBV18 to TRBJ1-2; D is unclear. The CDR3 has 13 residues. Germline loops: CDR1 KGHSH, CDR2 LQKENI. Deletions cut 3 bases from V and 8 bases from J, with 13 bases between. The CDR3, as DNA: TGTGCCAGCTCACCCCTCGACTTACTCGGCTACACCTTC. This sequence encodes CASSPLDLLGYTF.

V usage is TRBV6-6 and J usage is TRBJ1-1; 11 nucleotides agree with TRBD1. Germline CDR1 reads MNHNY; CDR2 reads SVGAGI (reference sequence). CDR3 size: 16 residues. The trim removed 7 bases at V and 3 bases at J, leaving 10 bases unmatched. CDR3 bases: TGTGCCAGCACCCTTAGGACAGGGGGCGAGGACACTGAAGCTTTCTTT. Amino acids: CASTLRTGGEDTEAFF.

The chain employs TRBV5-1 and TRBJ2-1; 12 bases map to TRBD1. The CDR3 consists of 15 residues. Unmatched junction bases numbered 5, after V lost 4 bases and J lost 6 bases. Germline V gene lookup returns CDR1 SGHRS and CDR2 YFSETQ. In nucleotides, the CDR3 is TGCGCCAGCAGCACGGGACAGGGGGCAGGCAATGAGCAGTTCTTC. Amino acid sequence: CASSTGQGAGNEQFF.

This rearrangement joins TRBV6-6 to TRBJ2-7; D is uncertain. V lost 7 bases and J 0 bases, leaving 13 bases between the germline ends. The CDR3 spans 14 residues. In germline, CDR1 is MNHNY, CDR2 SVGAGI (reference sequence). CDR3 sequence reads: CASKPPGSSYEQYF. CDR3 nucleotides: TGTGCCAGCAAGCCCCCAGGAAGCTCCTACGAGCAGTACTTC.

The V gene is TRBV13, the J gene TRBJ1-2; 9 nucleotides agree with TRBD1. The germline CDR1 and CDR2 sequences are PRHDT and FYEKMQ (reference sequence). The CDR3 sequence is 14 residues long. With 3 bases clipped from V and 8 bases from J, the junction kept 7 bases outside the gene matches. CDR3 in DNA: TGTGCCAGCAGCTTGGGACAGGGAAGTGGCGGCTACACCTTC. Protein product: CASSLGQGSGGYTF.